This T cell receptor beta chain is from a study of T cells in Graves' hyperthyroidism and ophthalmopathy. Overall study context: Once the initial diagnosis was made, peripheral blood was obtained before any treatment. General observations from the study: In the blood, most expanded thyroid clonotypes above 0.001 appeared as well.

This clonotype was found many times. No antigen is known for it. Germline V gene data show CDR1 as SGHDN and CDR2 as FVKESK. The CDR3 runs 17 residues. Trimming took 2 bases from V and 1 from J, leaving 17 bases between them. TCR beta CDR3 regions were amplified from RNA transcripts. A first-round RT-PCR of the TCR CDR3 used the HTBI primer set. TCRdb used MiXCR to reprocess the multiplex PCR reads, holding one entry per CDR3 protein. Among about 480,000 distinct CDR3 sequences listed, approximately 15% were seen once. Exclusion followed for patients with uncontrolled infection, other autoimmune disease, pregnancy or lactation.

The genes are TRBV14 and TRBJ1-1, with a tentative D call TRBD1 (6 bases). The source material was blood. The TCR comes from a woman younger than 35 with Graves' hyperthyroidism. The CDR3 DNA reads as TGTGCCAGCAGCCAAATGACAGGTCACCTATCGAACACTGAAGCTTTCTTT. Protein product: CASSQMTGHLSNTEAFF.